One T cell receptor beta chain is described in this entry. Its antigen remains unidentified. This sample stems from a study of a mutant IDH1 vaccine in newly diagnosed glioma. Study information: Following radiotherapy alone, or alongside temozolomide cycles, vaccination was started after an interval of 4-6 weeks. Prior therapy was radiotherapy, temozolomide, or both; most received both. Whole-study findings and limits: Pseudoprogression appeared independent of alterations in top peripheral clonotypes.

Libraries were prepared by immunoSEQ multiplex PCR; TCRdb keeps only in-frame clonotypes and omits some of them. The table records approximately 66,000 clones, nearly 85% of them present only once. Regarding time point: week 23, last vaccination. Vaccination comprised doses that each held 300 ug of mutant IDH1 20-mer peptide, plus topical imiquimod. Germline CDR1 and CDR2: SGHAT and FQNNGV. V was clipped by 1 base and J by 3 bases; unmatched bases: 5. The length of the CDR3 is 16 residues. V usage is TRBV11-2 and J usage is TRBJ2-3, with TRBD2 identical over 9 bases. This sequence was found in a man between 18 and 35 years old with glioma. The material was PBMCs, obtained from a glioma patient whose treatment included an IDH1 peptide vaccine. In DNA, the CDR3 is TGTGCCAGCAGCTTAGTCCCAGCGGGAGGAACAGATACGCAGTATTTT. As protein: CASSLVPAGGTDTQYF.